A single sample gave rise to the 23 T cell receptor beta chains below, sequenced in a study of memory CD4+ T cells and cytomegalovirus serostatus. Single viable CD3+CD4+CD8-CD45RO+ cells were sorted as the memory CD4+ T cells. Libraries were prepared by immunoSEQ multiplex PCR; TCRdb keeps only in-frame clonotypes and omits some of them. The table has about 40,000 clones, roughly three quarters seen once. Sequencing was done on a sample of memory CD4+ T cells from blood. These receptor sequences come from an adult in good health and CMV-seronegative.

The chain joins TRBV7-9 to TRBJ1-1; 7 nucleotides align to TRBD1. The CDR3 is 16 residues long. Trimming took 5 bases from V and 3 from J; bases not matched to a gene: 12. Germline lookup yields CDR1 SEHNR and CDR2 FQNEAQ (reference sequence). The DNA for the CDR3 is TGTGCCAGCAGCAGGCTCCCGTACAGGGGCCACACTGAAGCTTTCTTT. This gives the protein CASSRLPYRGHTEAFF.

J is TRBJ2-5 and V is TRBV19; no definite D call. V was trimmed by 3 bases and J by 1 base, leaving 12 bases between them. The germline V gene has CDR1 LNHDA and CDR2 SQIVND (reference sequence). This CDR3 has 15 residues. The chain's CDR3 is CASSIGQAFQETQYF. The CDR3 DNA reads TGTGCCAGTAGTATTGGGCAGGCCTTCCAAGAGACCCAGTACTTC.

This clone has a handful of counts. The rearrangement joins TRBV7-8 to TRBJ1-3; TRBD1 agrees at 9 bases. The germline gives CDR1 SGHVS, CDR2 FQNEAQ. The CDR3 contains 13 residues. V lost 4 bases to trimming and J lost 7 bases; unmatched junction nucleotides: 2. The CDR3 is CASSSGQGNTIYF. The DNA of the CDR3 is TGTGCCAGCAGCTCGGGACAGGGTAACACCATATATTTT.

The V gene is TRBV5-1, the J gene TRBJ2-5; 12 bases map to TRBD2. CDR3 length: 17 amino acids. Germline lookup yields CDR1 SGHRS and CDR2 YFSETQ. V shed 0 bases, J shed 6 bases, and the junction held 9 bases outside the gene matches. CDR3: CASSLDASGGAKKTQYF. The CDR3 DNA sequence: TGCGCCAGCAGCTTGGACGCTAGCGGGGGGGCTAAAAAGACCCAGTACTTC.

The rearrangement links TRBV9 to TRBJ2-5; TRBD1 matches at 10 bases. Germline V gives CDR1 SGDLS, CDR2 YYNGEE. V lost 1 base and J lost 5; bases outside the gene matches: 8. This CDR3 contains 16 residues. The chain's CDR3 is CASSVTGTGVAETQYF. CDR3 nucleotides: TGTGCCAGCAGCGTAACCGGGACAGGGGTGGCGGAGACCCAGTACTTC.

This sequence joins TRBV25-1 and TRBJ1-6; tentatively, D is TRBD1 (5 bases). Trimming took 2 bases from V and 5 from J, leaving 13 bases between them. Germline lookup yields CDR1 MGHDK and CDR2 SYGVNS. This CDR3 contains 16 residues. CDR3 protein: CASSEGGGRNNSPLHF. In DNA form, the CDR3 reads TGTGCCAGCAGTGAAGGGGGTGGCAGAAATAATTCACCCCTCCACTTT. Full variable domain (rest looked up from reference TRBV25-1 and TRBJ1-6): EADIYQTPRYLVIGTGKKITLECSQTMGHDKMYWYQQDPGMELHLIHYSYGVNSTEKGDLSSESTVSRIRTEHFPLTLESARPSHTSQYLCASSEGGGRNNSPLHFGNGTRLTVT.

The chain uses TRBV27 and TRBJ2-7; 9 positions agree with TRBD1. Germline values: CDR1 MNHEY, CDR2 SMNVEV (reference sequence). The junction had 3 bases not matched to a gene; V was cut back by 3 bases and J by 3 bases. CDR3 length: 14 residues. As DNA, the CDR3 is TGTGCCAGCAGTTTCCGGGACAGGGTCTACGAGCAGTACTTC. Translating it yields CASSFRDRVYEQYF.

V and J are TRBV5-1 and TRBJ2-7, with a tentative D call TRBD2 (6 bases). V dropped 0 bases and J dropped 4 bases, with 8 bases sitting between them. Germline assignment: CDR1 SGHRS and CDR2 YFSETQ. CDR3 size: 13 residues. In DNA form, the CDR3 reads TGCGCCAGCAGCTTGGTTGGGGGGTACGAGCAGTACTTC. It yields the protein CASSLVGGYEQYF.

This rearrangement joins TRBV18 to TRBJ1-5; perhaps TRBD1 as D (6 bases). The CDR3 spans 14 residues. The V end was cut by 4 bases, the J end by 3 bases, with 10 bases between. Germline lookup yields CDR1 KGHSH and CDR2 LQKENI. This CDR3 reads CASSRGDINQPQHF. The CDR3 DNA reads TGTGCCAGCTCACGGGGGGACATCAATCAGCCCCAGCATTTT.

About this clone: One junction end disagrees with the germline gene, perhaps due to a read error. Other DNA sequences from this sample encode an identical CDR3 as well. The genes are TRBV4-2 and TRBJ1-3; D is possibly TRBD1 (5 bases). This CDR3 is 16 amino acids long. Germline CDR1 and CDR2: LGHNA and YNFKEQ. CDR3 residues: CASRPGTASSENTIYF. CDR3 bases: TGTGCCAGCAGGCCCGGGACGGCGAGCTCTGAAAACACCATATATTTT.

This clone turned up a few times. The chain combines TRBV6-1 with TRBJ2-2; D ambiguous. CDR3 length: 15 residues. Trimming shortened V by 3 bases and J by 2 bases, and 10 bases separated the two germline ends. Per germline, CDR1 MNHNS and CDR2 SASEGT. The CDR3 reads CASSEVQVNTGELFF. The CDR3 DNA follows: TGTGCCAGCAGTGAGGTCCAGGTAAACACCGGGGAGCTGTTTTTT.

The CDR3 here is CASSPRTRSTDTQYF. The DNA of the CDR3 is TGTGCCAGCAGCCCGCGGACTAGATCCACAGATACGCAGTATTTT. The V call is TRBV9, the J call TRBJ2-3; 7 positions match TRBD2. There are 15 residues in the CDR3. V lost 4 bases and J lost 2; bases outside the gene matches: 7. CDR1 SGDLS and CDR2 YYNGEE come from the germline V gene.

This clone has just a few counts. Written as DNA, the CDR3 is TGCGCCTGCCGTAAAGGACAGGACCCCACGGGGGAGCTGTTTTTT. It encodes CACRKGQDPTGELFF. This chain connects TRBV5-1 to TRBJ2-2; 7 bases fit TRBD1. In germline, CDR1 is SGHRS, CDR2 YFSETQ. This CDR3 has 15 residues. V lost 10 bases to trimming and J lost 8 bases; unmatched junction nucleotides: 17. Together with reference TRBV5-1 and TRBJ2-2, the CDR3 gives the full variable domain: KAGVTQTPRYLIKTRGQQVTLSCSPISGHRSVSWYQQTPGQGLQFLFEYFSETQRNKGNFPGRFSGRQFSNSRSEMNVSTLELGDSALYLCACRKGQDPTGELFFGEGSRLTVL.

Here the CDR3 DNA reads TGTGCCAGCAGCTTAACGGCCGGGGGGGCAAGGAATGAGCAGTTCTTC. It is translated as CASSLTAGGARNEQFF. The rearrangement joins TRBV7-3 to TRBJ2-1; 8 bases align to TRBD2. Germline V lookup: CDR1 SGHTA, CDR2 FQGTGA. The CDR3 contains 16 residues. V lost 0 bases, J lost 7 bases, and 8 bases stayed unmatched.

The chain couples TRBV7-9 to TRBJ1-4; D is unresolved. Per germline, CDR1 SEHNR and CDR2 FQNEAQ (reference sequence). This CDR3 has 15 amino acids. The V gene lost 2 bases and the J gene lost 6 bases, with 13 bases spanning the gap. The chain's CDR3 is CASSLRAMGDEKLFF. For the CDR3, the DNA is TGTGCCAGCAGCTTACGGGCTATGGGAGATGAAAAACTGTTTTTT.

This CDR3 reads CASSSETGSGQTQYF. CDR3 sequence (DNA): TGTGCCAGCAGCTCCGAGACAGGGTCCGGGCAGACCCAGTACTTC. The rearrangement joins TRBV7-7 to TRBJ2-5, with 7 bases fitting TRBD1. This CDR3 region has 15 residues. In germline, CDR1 is SSHAT, CDR2 FNYEAQ (reference sequence). Unmatched junction bases numbered 11, after V lost 4 bases and J lost 6 bases.

The chain employs TRBV9 and TRBJ1-1; no clear D gene. The length of the CDR3 is 14 residues. Trimming left V 4 bases short and J 5 bases short, with 15 bases between. The germline gives CDR1 SGDLS, CDR2 YYNGEE. CDR3 in DNA: TGTGCCAGCAGCATAGAGGGCGGGAGGACTGAAGCTTTCTTT. Residues: CASSIEGGRTEAFF.

This chain uses TRBV7-2 with TRBJ1-2; 7 bases map to TRBD1. This CDR3 region has 15 residues. CDR1 SGHTA and CDR2 FQGNSA come from the germline V gene. Germline trimming cut 5 bases from V and 5 bases from J; bases unmatched to any gene: 11. For the CDR3, the DNA is TGTGCCAGCAGCGCCCCCGGGACAGTTTTTTATGGCTACACCTTC. Its translation is CASSAPGTVFYGYTF.

This chain uses TRBV5-4 with TRBJ1-4, with TRBD1 matching 8 bases. CDR3 length: 14 amino acids. CDR1 SGHNT and CDR2 YYREEE come from the germline V gene (reference sequence). Trimming cost V 1 base and J 8 bases; bases outside gene matches: 4. Here the CDR3 reads CASSLQGAQEKLFF. DNA of the CDR3: TGTGCCAGCAGCTTGCAGGGGGCGCAGGAAAAACTGTTTTTT.

The chain couples TRBV10-3 to TRBJ1-1; TRBD1 aligns across 10 bases. The CDR3 is 15 amino acids. J lost 4 bases, V lost 5 bases, and 7 bases had no gene match. The germline V gene encodes CDR1 ENHRY and CDR2 SYGVKD. CDR3 nucleotides: TGTGCCATCAGTAAGACAGGGGGCGCCGGCACTGAAGCTTTCTTT. Protein product: CAISKTGGAGTEAFF.

This clone was seen just once. DNA of the CDR3: TGTGCCAGCAGCTCGGGTCCGGGACAGGGGAGTAGGGATACGCAGTATTTT. Protein: CASSSGPGQGSRDTQYF. The V call is TRBV5-5, the J call TRBJ2-3; 10 nucleotides match TRBD1. This CDR3 is built from 17 residues. CDR1 is SGHKS, CDR2 YYEKEE, per germline (reference sequence). V lost 3 bases to trimming and J lost 6 bases; unmatched junction nucleotides: 13.

The CDR3: CASSQIDMGQVGGNTIYF. The CDR3 nucleotides are TGCGCCAGCAGCCAAATCGACATGGGACAGGTTGGTGGAAACACCATATATTTT. This sequence joins TRBV4-1 and TRBJ1-3; 8 nucleotides match TRBD1. In germline, CDR1 is MGHRA, CDR2 YSYEKL. The V segment lost 2 bases and the J segment 3 bases; nucleotides outside the gene matches: 12. The CDR3 loop spans 18 amino acids.

The chain is built from TRBV5-6 and TRBJ1-2; D unresolved. CDR3 length: 14 residues. CDR1 SGHDT and CDR2 YYEEEE come from the germline V gene. The germline V and J ends were trimmed by 1 base and 8 bases, with 15 bases remaining between them. The chain's CDR3 is CASSLKRPWGGYTF. The CDR3 region has the DNA TGTGCCAGCAGCTTGAAGAGGCCTTGGGGAGGCTACACCTTC.